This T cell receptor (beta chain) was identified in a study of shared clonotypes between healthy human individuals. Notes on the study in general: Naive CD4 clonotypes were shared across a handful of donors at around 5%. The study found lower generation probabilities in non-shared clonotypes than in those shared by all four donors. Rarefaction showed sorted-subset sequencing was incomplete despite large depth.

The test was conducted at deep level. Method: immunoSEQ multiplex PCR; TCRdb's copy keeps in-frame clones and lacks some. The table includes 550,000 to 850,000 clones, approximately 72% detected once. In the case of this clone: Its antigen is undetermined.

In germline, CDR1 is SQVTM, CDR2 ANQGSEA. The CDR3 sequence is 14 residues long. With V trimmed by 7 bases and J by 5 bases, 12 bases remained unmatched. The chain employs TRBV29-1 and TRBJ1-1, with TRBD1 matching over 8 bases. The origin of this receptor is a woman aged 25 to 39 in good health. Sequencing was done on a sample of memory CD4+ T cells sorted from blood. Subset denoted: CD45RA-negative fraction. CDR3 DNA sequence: TGCAGCGCCGACCGGACAGGGATGGCGACTGAAGCTTTCTTT. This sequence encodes CSADRTGMATEAFF. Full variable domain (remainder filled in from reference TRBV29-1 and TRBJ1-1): SAVISQKPSRDICQRGTSLTIQCQVDSQVTMMFWYRQQPGQSLTLIATANQGSEATYESGFVIDKFPISRPNLTFSTLTVSNMSPEDSSIYLCSADRTGMATEAFFGQGTRLTVV.